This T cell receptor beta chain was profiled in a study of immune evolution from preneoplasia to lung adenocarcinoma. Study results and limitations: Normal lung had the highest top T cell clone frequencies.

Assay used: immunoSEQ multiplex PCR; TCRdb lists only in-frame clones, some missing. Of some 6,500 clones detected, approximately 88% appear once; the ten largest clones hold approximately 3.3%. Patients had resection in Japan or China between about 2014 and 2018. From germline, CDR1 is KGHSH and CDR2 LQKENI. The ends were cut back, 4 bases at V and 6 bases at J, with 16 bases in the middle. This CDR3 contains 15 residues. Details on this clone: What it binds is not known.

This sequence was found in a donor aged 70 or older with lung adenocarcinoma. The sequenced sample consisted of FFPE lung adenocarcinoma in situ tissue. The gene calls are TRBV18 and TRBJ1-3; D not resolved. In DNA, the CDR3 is TGTGCCAGCTCACAAATCCCCGGGAGCCTAAACACCATATATTTT. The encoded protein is CASSQIPGSLNTIYF.